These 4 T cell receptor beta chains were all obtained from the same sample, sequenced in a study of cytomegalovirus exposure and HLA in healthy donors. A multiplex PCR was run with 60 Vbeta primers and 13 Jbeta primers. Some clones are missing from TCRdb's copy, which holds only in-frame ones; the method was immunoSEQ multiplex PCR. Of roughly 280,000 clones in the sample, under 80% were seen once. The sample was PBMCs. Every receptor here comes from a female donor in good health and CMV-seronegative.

CDR3 bases: TGTGCCAGCAGTTTAAGTGGAGGCGGGACCGCCTACGAGCAGTACTTC. As protein: CASSLSGGGTAYEQYF. J is TRBJ2-7 and V is TRBV27; D possibly corresponds to TRBD2 (6 bases). Germline CDR1 and CDR2: MNHEY and SMNVEV (reference sequence). Deletions cut 2 bases from V and 2 bases from J, with 16 bases between. The CDR3 consists of 16 residues.

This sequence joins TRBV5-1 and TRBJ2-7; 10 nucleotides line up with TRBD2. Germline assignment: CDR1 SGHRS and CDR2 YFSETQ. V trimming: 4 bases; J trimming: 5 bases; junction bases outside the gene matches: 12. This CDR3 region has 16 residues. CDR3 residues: CASSRGLAFQGDEQYF. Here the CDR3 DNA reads TGCGCCAGCAGCCGGGGACTAGCGTTCCAAGGGGACGAGCAGTACTTC.

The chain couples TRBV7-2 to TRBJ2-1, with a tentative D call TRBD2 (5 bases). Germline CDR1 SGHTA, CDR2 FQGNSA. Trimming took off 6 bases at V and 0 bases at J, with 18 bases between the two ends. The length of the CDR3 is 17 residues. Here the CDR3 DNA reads TGTGCCAGCAGGAACCGCCCCAGCCGGGACTCCTACAATGAGCAGTTCTTC. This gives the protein CASRNRPSRDSYNEQFF.

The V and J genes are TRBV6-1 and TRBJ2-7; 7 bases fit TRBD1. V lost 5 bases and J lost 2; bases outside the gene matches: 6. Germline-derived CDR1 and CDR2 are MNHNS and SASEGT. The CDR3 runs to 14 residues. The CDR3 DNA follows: TGTGCCAGCAGTCTAAACAGGGGACCCTACGAGCAGTACTTC. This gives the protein CASSLNRGPYEQYF.